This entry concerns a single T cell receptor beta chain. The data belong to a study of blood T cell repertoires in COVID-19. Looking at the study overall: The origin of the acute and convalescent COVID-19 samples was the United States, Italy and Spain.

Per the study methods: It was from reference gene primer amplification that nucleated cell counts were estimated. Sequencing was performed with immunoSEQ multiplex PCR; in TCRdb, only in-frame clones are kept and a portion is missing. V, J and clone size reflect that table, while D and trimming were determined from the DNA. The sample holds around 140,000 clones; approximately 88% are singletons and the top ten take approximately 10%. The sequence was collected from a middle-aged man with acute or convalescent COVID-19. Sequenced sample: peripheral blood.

The CDR3 region is CASKLTRGNTEAFF. DNA for the CDR3: TGTGCCAGTAAATTAACCCGGGGGAACACTGAAGCTTTCTTT. The gene calls are TRBV19 and TRBJ1-1, with D hard to call. The germline CDR1 and CDR2 sequences are LNHDA and SQIVND (reference sequence). V lost 7 bases to trimming and J lost 1 base, with 13 bases between them. The CDR3 is made up of 14 amino acids.